The clone carrying this T cell receptor (beta chain) was seen many times. These data belong to a study of T-cell reconstitution after alpha-beta-depleted transplantation in children. V lost 5 bases, J lost 7 bases, and 17 bases lay in between. The germline gives CDR1 DFQATT, CDR2 SNEGSKA (reference sequence). This CDR3 has 13 amino acids. Using unique molecular identifiers, the investigators prepared the TCRbeta library. MiXCR was run by TCRdb on the PCR reads, yielding one entry per CDR3 protein. This table has 300,000 to 400,000 distinct CDR3 sequences, about 14% appearing once. The sequence was obtained from a human donor who donated a stem cell graft to a child with Fanconi anemia. Sequenced material: PBMCs, taken from the stem cell graft. The chain combines TRBV20-1 with TRBJ1-1, with D tentatively TRBD1 (5 bases). In DNA form, the CDR3 reads TGCAGTGCTCCCAGGGACCCGCGGGGTGAAGCTTTCTTT. The encoded protein is CSAPRDPRGEAFF.